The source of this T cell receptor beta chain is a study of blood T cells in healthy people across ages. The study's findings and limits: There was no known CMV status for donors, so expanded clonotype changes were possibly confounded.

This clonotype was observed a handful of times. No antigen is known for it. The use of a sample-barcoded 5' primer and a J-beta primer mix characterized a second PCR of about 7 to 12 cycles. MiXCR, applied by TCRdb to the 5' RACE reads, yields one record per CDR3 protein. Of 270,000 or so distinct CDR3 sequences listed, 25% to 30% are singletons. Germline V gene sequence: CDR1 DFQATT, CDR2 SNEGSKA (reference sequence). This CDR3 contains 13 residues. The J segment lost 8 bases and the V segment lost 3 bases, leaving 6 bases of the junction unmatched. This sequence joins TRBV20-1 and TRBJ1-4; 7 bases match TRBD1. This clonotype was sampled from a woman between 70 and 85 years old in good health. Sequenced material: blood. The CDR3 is CSASQGVREKLFF. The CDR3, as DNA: TGCAGTGCTAGTCAGGGGGTACGGGAAAAACTGTTTTTT.